This TCR beta chain derives from a study of Ad26.COV2.S vaccination and SARS-CoV-2 variants. Overall study: The donor was enrolled in the Ad26.COV2.S arm of the COV1001 trial. General study findings and limits: Similar non-spike TCR breadth was seen in vaccine and placebo recipients. People given the vaccine had a wider spike-specific TCR breadth than placebo recipients did.

A word on this clone: Antigen specificity is unknown.

Treatment noted: approximately 18 received Ad26.COV2.S at low or high dose, single or two shots; 5 received placebo; per-sample allocation not given. Collection of the samples took place on day 63 after the first injection of vaccine or placebo. The donor was a Boston adult aged 18-55 years. The germline V and J ends were trimmed by 4 bases and 7 bases, with 20 bases remaining between them. Germline V gives CDR1 SGHTS, CDR2 YDEGEE. The CDR3 has 16 amino acids. Generated by immunoSEQ multiplex PCR, the TCRdb table keeps only in-frame clones and is missing some. The sample records 300,000 to 450,000 clones, roughly 85% being singletons.

The sequenced sample was peripheral blood, obtained in a trial of Ad26.COV2.S vaccine versus placebo. The genes are TRBV5-8 and TRBJ1-4; possible D gene TRBD1, 5 bases. The clonotype comes from a person aged 18-60 years who received the Ad26.COV2.S COVID-19 vaccine or a placebo. In DNA, the CDR3 is TGTGCCAGCAGCCCCCGGTGGGGGGTACTACGTGAAAAACTGTTTTTT. Encoded protein: CASSPRWGVLREKLFF.